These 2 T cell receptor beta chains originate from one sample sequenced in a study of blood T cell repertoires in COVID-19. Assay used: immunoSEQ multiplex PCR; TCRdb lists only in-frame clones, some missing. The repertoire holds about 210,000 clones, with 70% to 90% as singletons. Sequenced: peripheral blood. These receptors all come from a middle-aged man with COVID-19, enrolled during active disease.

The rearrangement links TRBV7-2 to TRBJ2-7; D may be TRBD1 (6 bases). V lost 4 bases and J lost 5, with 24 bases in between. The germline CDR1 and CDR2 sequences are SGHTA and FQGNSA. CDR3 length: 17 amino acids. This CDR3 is CASSSILDQGSWDEQYF. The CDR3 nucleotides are TGTGCCAGCAGCTCCATTCTCGACCAGGGGTCCTGGGACGAGCAGTACTTC.

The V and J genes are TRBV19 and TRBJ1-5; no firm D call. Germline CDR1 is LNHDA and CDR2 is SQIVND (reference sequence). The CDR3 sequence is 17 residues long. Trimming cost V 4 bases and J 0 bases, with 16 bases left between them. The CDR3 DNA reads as TGTGCCAGTAGTAGCGGGCAGGCCCTTTATAGCAATCAGCCCCAGCATTTT. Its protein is CASSSGQALYSNQPQHF.